The 20 T cell receptor beta chains reported below all come from one sample, sequenced in a study of shared T cell receptors in the human thymus. The protocol was immunoSEQ multiplex PCR, while the TCRdb copy is restricted to in-frame clones and leaves out a portion. Counted here are under 850,000 clones, around 89% occurring once; the ten biggest clones make up about 0.01%. These data were also reused for a study on human thymus T cells.

What was sequenced was thymocytes. Receptors were obtained from a boy younger than two with a congenital heart defect.

The chain links TRBV6-5 to TRBJ1-5, with 9 nucleotides matching TRBD1. This CDR3 comprises 15 residues. Germline trimming cut 6 bases from V and 4 bases from J; bases unmatched to any gene: 7. Germline values: CDR1 MNHEY, CDR2 SVGAGI. Written as DNA, the CDR3 is TGTGCCAGCAGATCCACGACAGGGGGGAATCAGCCCCAGCATTTT. Its translation: CASRSTTGGNQPQHF.

This chain joins TRBV12-5 and TRBJ1-3; D gene ambiguous. Germline V lookup: CDR1 LGHNT, CDR2 FRNRAP. The CDR3 runs 13 residues. Trimming cost V 1 base and J 5 bases, with 6 bases left between them. CDR3: CASGLAHRNTIYF. In nucleotides, the CDR3 is TGTGCTAGTGGTTTGGCCCATCGAAACACCATATATTTT.

CDR3 sequence reads: CASSSGLAGGNTDTQYF. As DNA, the CDR3 is TGTGCCAGCAGCTCAGGACTAGCGGGAGGGAACACAGATACGCAGTATTTT. The J gene is TRBJ2-3, the V gene TRBV7-9; TRBD2 aligns across 15 bases. Trimming removed 4 bases from V and 2 bases from J; junction bases left unmatched: 4. Germline V gene data show CDR1 as SEHNR and CDR2 as FQNEAQ (reference sequence). CDR3 length: 17 residues.

The chain links TRBV6-5 to TRBJ2-7; D remains unclear. V shed 5 bases and J shed 7 bases, with 15 bases lying between them. CDR3 length: 13 residues. CDR1 MNHEY and CDR2 SVGAGI come from the germline V gene. The CDR3: CASSPRWAREQYF. CDR3 nucleotides: TGTGCCAGCAGTCCCCGGTGGGCAAGAGAGCAGTACTTC.

This rearrangement joins TRBV28 to TRBJ2-7; TRBD1 aligns across 10 bases. Per the germline V gene, CDR1 is MDHEN and CDR2 is SYDVKM. CDR3 size: 17 residues. V shed 4 bases and J 0 bases; nucleotides not matched to a gene: 9. The CDR3 DNA follows: TGTGCCAGCAGTTCCACATACCGGGACAGGGGCTCCTACGAGCAGTACTTC. This gives the protein CASSSTYRDRGSYEQYF.

As concerns this clone: Relative to the germline gene, one junction end is altered; a read error may explain this. The V and J genes are TRBV5-1 and TRBJ2-7; D possibly corresponds to TRBD2 (6 bases). The CDR3 is made up of 14 amino acids. Germline CDR1 and CDR2: SGHRS and YFSETQ. The DNA for the CDR3 is TGCGCCAGCAGTTTGGGGACTTCCGCATACGAGCAGTACTTC. Translating it yields CASSLGTSAYEQYF.

The chain employs TRBV2 and TRBJ2-1; 7 nucleotides align to TRBD2. In germline, CDR1 is SNHLY, CDR2 FYNNEI. The CDR3 totals 15 residues. V was clipped by 4 bases and J by 1 base; unmatched bases: 4. CDR3 in DNA: TGTGCCAGCAGTGCCGGGACTACTTCCTACAATGAGCAGTTCTTC. Translated: CASSAGTTSYNEQFF.

This chain joins TRBV4-1 and TRBJ2-3; 10 nucleotides line up with TRBD2. This CDR3 has 16 residues. Germline V gene sequence: CDR1 MGHRA, CDR2 YSYEKL. The V and J ends lost 3 bases and 3 bases, in that order; junction bases with no gene match: 6. The chain's CDR3 is CASSHFPSGRTDTQYF. The CDR3 nucleotides read TGCGCCAGCAGCCACTTCCCTAGCGGGAGAACAGATACGCAGTATTTT.

A note on this clone: One end of the junction varies from germline; a read error may be responsible. This chain connects TRBV28 to TRBJ1-2; 7 bases are a match to TRBD1. Germline CDR1 and CDR2: MDHEN and SYDVKM. The CDR3 is made up of 13 amino acids. CDR3 in amino acids: CASTSGQYYGCTF. The CDR3 bases are TGTGCCAGCACCTCGGGACAGTACTATGGCTGCACCTTC.

The rearrangement links TRBV5-1 to TRBJ1-1, with a tentative D call TRBD1 (5 bases). The germline V gene has CDR1 SGHRS and CDR2 YFSETQ. The germline V and J ends were trimmed by 4 bases and 1 base, with 14 bases remaining between them. The CDR3 has 15 amino acids. In DNA form, the CDR3 reads TGCGCCAGCAGCCCCGGGGGGAAGAGGAACACTGAAGCTTTCTTT. This sequence encodes CASSPGGKRNTEAFF.

This chain uses TRBV27 with TRBJ1-1; possibly TRBD1 for D (6 bases). Trimming removed 8 bases at V and 0 bases at J, with 22 bases between. The CDR3 covers 17 residues. CDR1 is MNHEY, CDR2 SMNVEV, per germline (reference sequence). The CDR3 is CASQGSMTGPMNTEAFF. CDR3 nucleotides: TGTGCCAGCCAGGGTTCAATGACAGGCCCCATGAACACTGAAGCTTTCTTT.

The chain carries TRBV4-2 and TRBJ2-7; D is unresolved. The V gene lost 0 bases and the J gene lost 0 bases, with 9 bases spanning the gap. Per germline, CDR1 LGHNA and CDR2 YNFKEQ. The CDR3 sequence is 15 residues long. The CDR3 region has the DNA TGTGCCAGCAGCCAAGATGAGTCCTACTCCTACGAGCAGTACTTC. Amino acid sequence: CASSQDESYSYEQYF.

This rearrangement joins TRBV6-4 to TRBJ2-1, with a possible D match to TRBD2 (6 bases). The CDR3 has 14 amino acids. Germline CDR1 and CDR2: MRHNA and SNTAGT. Trimming stripped 6 bases from V and 5 bases from J, with 14 bases between. Here the CDR3 DNA reads TGTGCCAGCAGCTTCATGGGGGGTAACAATGAGCAGTTCTTC. This translates into CASSFMGGNNEQFF.

V usage is TRBV9 and J usage is TRBJ1-5, with 10 bases lining up with TRBD1. The CDR3 has 18 amino acids. Germline V CDR1 and CDR2: SGDLS, YYNGEE. V lost 0 bases, J lost 0 bases, and 6 bases stayed unmatched. CDR3 in DNA: TGTGCCAGCAGCGTAGTAAGAGGGACAGGGGCTAGCAATCAGCCCCAGCATTTT. Encoded protein: CASSVVRGTGASNQPQHF. The full variable domain, its missing parts supplied by reference TRBV9 and TRBJ1-5, is DSGVTQTPKHLITATGQRVTLRCSPRSGDLSVYWYQQSLDQGLQFLIQYYNGEERAKGNILERFSAQQFPDLHSELNLSSLELGDSALYFCASSVVRGTGASNQPQHFGDGTRLSIL.

V usage is TRBV27 and J usage is TRBJ2-1; 8 nucleotides line up with TRBD2. CDR1 and CDR2 from the germline V gene are MNHEY and SMNVEV (reference sequence). The CDR3 spans 15 residues. V lost 10 bases to trimming and J lost 6 bases; unmatched junction nucleotides: 14. CDR3 in amino acids: CAIRDRSGSGNEQFF. CDR3 DNA sequence: TGTGCCATTCGGGATAGGAGCGGGAGCGGCAATGAGCAGTTCTTC.

The V gene is TRBV6-5, the J gene TRBJ2-7, with TRBD2 identical over 10 bases. This CDR3 has 14 amino acids. The V and J ends lost 4 bases and 6 bases, in that order; junction bases with no gene match: 6. CDR1 and CDR2 (germline): MNHEY, SVGAGI. Here the CDR3 reads CASSSKREGREQYF. The CDR3 DNA is TGTGCCAGCAGTTCCAAGCGGGAGGGCCGCGAGCAGTACTTC.

The chain employs TRBV6-5 and TRBJ2-5; possible D gene TRBD1, 5 bases. Looked up from germline, CDR1 is MNHEY and CDR2 is SVGAGI. This CDR3 is 11 amino acids long. Trimming left V 7 bases short and J 5 bases short, with 8 bases between. The CDR3 reads CASIRAETQYF. DNA for the CDR3: TGTGCCAGCATCAGGGCCGAGACCCAGTACTTC.

The V and J genes are TRBV30 and TRBJ1-2; TRBD1 matches 8 bases. Germline values: CDR1 GTSNPN, CDR2 SVGIG (reference sequence). This CDR3 is 13 amino acids long. Unmatched junction bases numbered 3, after V lost 3 bases and J lost 3 bases. The CDR3 DNA sequence: TGTGCCTGGAGGCCGGGACAGGACTATGGCTACACCTTC. Translated: CAWRPGQDYGYTF.

The CDR3 loop is CASSQDGSRDEQFF. In nucleotides, the CDR3 is TGCGCCAGCAGCCAAGATGGCTCGCGGGATGAGCAGTTCTTC. This chain uses TRBV4-1 with TRBJ2-1; TRBD2 might be the D (5 bases). This CDR3 is 14 amino acids long. CDR1 and CDR2 from the germline V gene are MGHRA and YSYEKL. V gave up 0 bases and J gave up 8 bases, with 11 bases separating them.

The chain carries TRBV6-1 and TRBJ1-5; D may be TRBD1 (6 bases). Trimming took off 2 bases at V and 3 bases at J, with 14 bases between the two ends. Germline V gene sequence: CDR1 MNHNS, CDR2 SASEGT. This CDR3 has 16 amino acids. Written as DNA, the CDR3 is TGTGCCAGCAGTGAAAGGGGGACACCTTACAATCAGCCCCAGCATTTT. Translated, it gives CASSERGTPYNQPQHF.